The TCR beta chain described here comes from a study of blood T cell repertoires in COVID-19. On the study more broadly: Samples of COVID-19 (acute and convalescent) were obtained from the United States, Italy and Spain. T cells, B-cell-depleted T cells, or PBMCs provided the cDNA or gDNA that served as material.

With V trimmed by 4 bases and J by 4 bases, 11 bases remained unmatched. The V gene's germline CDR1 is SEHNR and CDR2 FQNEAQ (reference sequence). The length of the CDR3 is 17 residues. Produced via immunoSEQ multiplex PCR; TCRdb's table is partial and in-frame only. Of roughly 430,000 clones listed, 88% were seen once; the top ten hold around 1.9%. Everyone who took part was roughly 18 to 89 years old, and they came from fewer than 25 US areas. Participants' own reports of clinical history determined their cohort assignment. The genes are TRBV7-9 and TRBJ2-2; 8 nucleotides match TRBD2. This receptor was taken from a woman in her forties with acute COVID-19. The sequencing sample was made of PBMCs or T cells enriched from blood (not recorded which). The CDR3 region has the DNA TGTGCCAGCAGCTCCCCGGGAGGGGGTCGCGCCACCGGGGAGCTGTTTTTT. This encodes CASSSPGGGRATGELFF.